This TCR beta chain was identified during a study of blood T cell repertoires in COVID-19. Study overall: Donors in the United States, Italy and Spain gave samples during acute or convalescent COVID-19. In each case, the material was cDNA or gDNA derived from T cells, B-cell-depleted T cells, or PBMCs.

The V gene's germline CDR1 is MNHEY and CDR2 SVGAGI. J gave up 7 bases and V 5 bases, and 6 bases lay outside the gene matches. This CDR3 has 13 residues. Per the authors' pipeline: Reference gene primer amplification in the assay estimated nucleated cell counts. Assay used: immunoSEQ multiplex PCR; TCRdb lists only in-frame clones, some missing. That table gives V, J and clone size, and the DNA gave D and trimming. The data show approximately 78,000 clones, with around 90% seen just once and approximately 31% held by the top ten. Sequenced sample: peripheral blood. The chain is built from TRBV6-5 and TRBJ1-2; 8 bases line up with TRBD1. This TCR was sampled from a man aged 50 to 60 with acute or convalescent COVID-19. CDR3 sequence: CASSTGQARGYTF. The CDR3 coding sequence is TGTGCCAGCAGTACGGGACAGGCTCGTGGCTACACCTTC.